The rows below give T cell receptor beta chains drawn from one sample of a study of beta chain features in type 1 diabetes. Produced via immunoSEQ multiplex PCR; TCRdb's table is partial and in-frame only. Among some 410,000 clones listed, over 9.5% were seen once. Material for sequencing was naive CD4+ T cells from blood. The receptor source for this set is a woman aged 18-29 years in good health. Each CDR3 is given with its conserved first and last residue. A D gene is named only where the DNA matches it firmly. Size is stated for part of the rows, as once, few or many counts, or as a class when the clone is expanded.

NA	TRBV29-1	TRBJ2-5	TRBD2	TGCAGCGTTACGACTAGCGGGAGGCGAGAGACCCAGTACTTC	CSVTTSGRRETQYF
NA	TRBV25-1	TRBJ2-3	TRBD2	TGTGCCAGCAGTGAATTGGGGAGGGCTACGCAGTATTTT	CASSELGRATQYF
NA	TRBV13	TRBJ1-1	NA	TGTGCCAGCAGCTTAGGCAAGGGTAGGAGCACTGAAGCTTTCTTT	CASSLGKGRSTEAFF
NA	TRBV7-9	TRBJ2-1	NA	TGTGCCAGCAGATACGGACGAACTTGGGGGGAGCAGTTCTTC	CASRYGRTWGEQFF
NA	TRBV25-1	TRBJ1-2	NA	TGTGCCAGCAGTGAATCCGGTACTAACTATGGCTACACCTTC	CASSESGTNYGYTF
few	TRBV2	TRBJ1-1	NA	TGTGCCAGCAGTGACTTGGGGATCCTTATGAACACTGAAGCTTTCTTT	CASSDLGILMNTEAFF
NA	TRBV5-1	TRBJ2-7	NA	TGCGCCAGCAGAAGGACCGTAACCTACGAGCAGTACTTC	CASRRTVTYEQYF
NA	TRBV9	TRBJ2-7	TRBD2	TGTGCCAGCAGCGTAGGACTAGCGGCCCTCTGGCAGTACTTC	CASSVGLAALWQYF
few	TRBV7-2	TRBJ2-1	TRBD2	TGTGCCAGCAGCTTAGGCCGACTAGCAGTACAGTTCTTC	CASSLGRLAVQFF
few	TRBV4-2	TRBJ1-1	TRBD1	TGTGCCAGCACTCTGGACAGGGGAGGGGACACTGAAGCTTTCTTT	CASTLDRGGDTEAFF
few	TRBV15	TRBJ2-3	NA	TGTGCCACCAGCAGAGTTACGGGGGCCCTGCAGGATACGCAGTATTTT	CATSRVTGALQDTQYF
NA	TRBV15	TRBJ2-5	NA	TGTGCCACCAGCATAGCAGAGACCCAGTACTTC	CATSIAETQYF
NA	TRBV27	TRBJ2-5	TRBD1	TGTGCCAGCAGGGACAGGGGGGAGACCCAGTACTTC	CASRDRGETQYF
few	TRBV7-9	TRBJ2-1	TRBD2	TGTGCCAGCAGCTGGGGGACTAGCGGGGATGAGCAGTTCTTC	CASSWGTSGDEQFF
NA	TRBV7-9	TRBJ1-3	NA	TGTGCCAGCAGCTTAGGCGTAACGGCAGGGCCTGGAAACACCATATATTTT	CASSLGVTAGPGNTIYF
NA	TRBV5-1	TRBJ2-2	NA	TGCGCCAGCAGCCCCTGGATACCTGCGAACACCGGGGAGCTGTTTTTT	CASSPWIPANTGELFF
few	TRBV30	TRBJ1-1	NA	TGTGCCTGGAGTGTTTGGTCGAATCCCACTGAAGCTTTCTTT	CAWSVWSNPTEAFF
NA	TRBV30	TRBJ1-1	TRBD1	TGTGCCTGGAGTGGAGACAGGGCCTCGGCAACCGGAAAGGCTTTCTTT	CAWSGDRASATGKAFF
few	TRBV7-6	TRBJ2-6	NA	TGTGCCAGCAGCGCCCGTCCGGGTTCAGGGGCCAACGTCCTGACTTTC	CASSARPGSGANVLTF
NA	TRBV28	TRBJ2-5	NA	TGTGCCAGCAGTTTAGCCAAAGAGACCCAGTACTTC	CASSLAKETQYF
NA	TRBV5-1	TRBJ2-7	NA	TGCGCCAGCAGCTTGTCGGGTAGCTCCTACGAGCAGTACTTC	CASSLSGSSYEQYF
NA	TRBV14	TRBJ2-1	NA	TGTGCCAGCAGCCAACCCTCTGGACAGTCCCCCTACAATGAGCAGTTCTTC	CASSQPSGQSPYNEQFF
NA	TRBV30	TRBJ2-2	TRBD1	TGTGCCTGGAGTGTAAACGGGGTTAGGGGGCGTAACACCGGGGAGCTGTTTTTT	CAWSVNGVRGRNTGELFF
few	TRBV6-6	TRBJ2-1	TRBD1	TGTGCCACAGCTCACAGGGGCAGGCACAATGAGCAGTTCTTC	CATAHRGRHNEQFF
many	TRBV25-1	TRBJ2-7	NA	TGTGCCAGCAGTGACCTTGACGGATACGAGCAGTACTTC	CASSDLDGYEQYF
NA	TRBV10-3	TRBJ2-1	NA	TGTGCCATCAGTGACCAGTCCAATGAGCAGTTCTTC	CAISDQSNEQFF
few	TRBV15	TRBJ2-2	NA	TGTGCCACCAGCAGAGAAGGGTCCGGGGAGCTGTTTTTT	CATSREGSGELFF
few	TRBV14	TRBJ2-7	NA	TGTGCCAGCAGCCACCATATGAAAGGGACCGAGCAGTACTTC	CASSHHMKGTEQYF
NA	TRBV27	TRBJ2-3	NA	TGTGCCAGCAGTTCAGTCGGGATAGCAGGAGATACGCAGTATTTT	CASSSVGIAGDTQYF
few	TRBV9	TRBJ1-5	NA	TGTGCCAGCAGCGTACAGGGGAATCAGCCCCAGCATTTT	CASSVQGNQPQHF
NA	TRBV11-2	TRBJ2-3	TRBD1	TGTGCCAGCGGTGGACAGGTCACAGATACGCAGTATTTT	CASGGQVTDTQYF
NA	TRBV7-9	TRBJ2-5	TRBD1	TGTGCCAGCAGCTTAGGCCGGCAGGGGGAAGAGACCCAGTACTTC	CASSLGRQGEETQYF
few	TRBV5-1	TRBJ2-5	NA	TGCGCCAGCAGCAGACCGGACCACGGTGAGACCCAGTACTTC	CASSRPDHGETQYF
NA	TRBV6-6	TRBJ2-3	NA	TGTGCCAGCAGTTCCAGTACAGATACGCAGTATTTT	CASSSSTDTQYF
NA	TRBV5-1	TRBJ2-1	TRBD2	TGCGCCAGCATAAGCGGGACGAGCTCCTACAATGAGCAGTTCTTC	CASISGTSSYNEQFF
NA	TRBV25-1	TRBJ2-3	TRBD1	TGTGCCAGCAGTGAATCCGGGACAGGGGGTGATACGCAGTATTTT	CASSESGTGGDTQYF
NA	TRBV11-2	TRBJ2-7	NA	TGTGCCAGCAGCCGATTCCCGACTTCACCCTACGAGCAGTACTTC	CASSRFPTSPYEQYF
few	TRBV7-9	TRBJ1-1	NA	TGTGCCAGCAGACCGCCCGGGACACTGAACACTGAAGCTTTCTTT	CASRPPGTLNTEAFF
NA	TRBV7-9	TRBJ2-1	TRBD2	TGTGCCAGCAGCTTAGCGGTACTAGCGGGAGGCGACAATGAGCAGTTCTTC	CASSLAVLAGGDNEQFF
NA	TRBV5-1	TRBJ2-5	TRBD1	TGCGCCAGCAGAGCGACAGGGACCGTCCAAGAGACCCAGTACTTC	CASRATGTVQETQYF